Sequencing of this T cell receptor (beta chain) was carried out in a study of blood T cells in healthy people across ages. Study-wide findings and caveats: More naive CD4+ cells and higher diversity marked long-lived donors relative to aged donors.

This clonotype turned up a few times. The target antigen is unknown. It was with a sample-barcoded 5' primer and a J-beta primer mix that a second PCR of roughly 6 to 12 cycles was run. Tagging of each cDNA molecule was performed by a template-switch adaptor with 12 random nucleotides. Samples each returned at least 2.5 million CDR3-containing paired-end reads. Each CDR3 protein gets one entry after TCRdb re-called the 5' RACE reads with MiXCR. This table holds hundreds of thousands of distinct CDR3 sequences, 45% to 50% found once. What was sequenced was blood. The clonotype was recovered from a woman in her fifties or sixties in good health.

The CDR3 sequence: CASSFQGTGEQYF. DNA for the CDR3: TGTGCCAGCAGTTTCCAGGGAACTGGCGAGCAGTACTTC. The chain joins TRBV12-3 or TRBV12-4 to TRBJ2-7; tentatively, D is TRBD1 (5 bases). CDR3 length: 13 amino acids. Trimming shortened V by 3 bases and J by 6 bases, and 12 bases separated the two germline ends.